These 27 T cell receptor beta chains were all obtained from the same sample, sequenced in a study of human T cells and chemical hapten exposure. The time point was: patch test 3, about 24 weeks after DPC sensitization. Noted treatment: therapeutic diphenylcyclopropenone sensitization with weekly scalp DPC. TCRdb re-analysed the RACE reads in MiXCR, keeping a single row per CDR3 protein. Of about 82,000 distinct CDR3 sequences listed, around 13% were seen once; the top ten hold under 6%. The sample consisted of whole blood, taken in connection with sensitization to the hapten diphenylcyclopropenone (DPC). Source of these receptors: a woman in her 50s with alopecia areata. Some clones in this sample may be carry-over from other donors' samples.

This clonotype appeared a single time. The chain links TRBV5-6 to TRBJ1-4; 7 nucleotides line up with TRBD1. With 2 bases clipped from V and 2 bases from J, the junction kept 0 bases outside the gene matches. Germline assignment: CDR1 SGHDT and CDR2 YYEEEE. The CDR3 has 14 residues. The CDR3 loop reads CASSLQGTNEKLFF. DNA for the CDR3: TGTGCCAGCAGCTTACAGGGGACTAATGAAAAACTGTTTTTT.

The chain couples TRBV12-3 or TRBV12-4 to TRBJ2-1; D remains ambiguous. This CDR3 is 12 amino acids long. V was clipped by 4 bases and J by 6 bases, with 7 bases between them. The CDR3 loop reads CASSSQLNEQFF. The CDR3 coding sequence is TGTGCCAGCAGTTCCCAGCTCAATGAGCAGTTCTTC.

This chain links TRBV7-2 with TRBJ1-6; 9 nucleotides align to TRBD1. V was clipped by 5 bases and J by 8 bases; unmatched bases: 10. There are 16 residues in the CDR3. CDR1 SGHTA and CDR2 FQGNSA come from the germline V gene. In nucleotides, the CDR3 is TGTGCCAGCAGCCAAGACAGGGGGAGGTTTCATTCACCCCTCCACTTT. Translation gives CASSQDRGRFHSPLHF. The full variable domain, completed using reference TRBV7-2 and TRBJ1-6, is GAGVSQSPSNKVTEKGKDVELRCDPISGHTALYWYRQSLGQGLEFLIYFQGNSAPDKSGLPSDRFSAERTGGSVSTLTIQRTQQEDSAVYLCASSQDRGRFHSPLHFGNGTRLTVT.

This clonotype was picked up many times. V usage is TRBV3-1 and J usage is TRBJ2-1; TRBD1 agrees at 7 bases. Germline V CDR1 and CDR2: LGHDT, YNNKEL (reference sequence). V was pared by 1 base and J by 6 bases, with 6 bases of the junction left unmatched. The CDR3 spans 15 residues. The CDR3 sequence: CASSQGNTGVNEQFF. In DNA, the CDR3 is TGTGCCAGCAGCCAAGGAAATACAGGGGTCAATGAGCAGTTCTTC.

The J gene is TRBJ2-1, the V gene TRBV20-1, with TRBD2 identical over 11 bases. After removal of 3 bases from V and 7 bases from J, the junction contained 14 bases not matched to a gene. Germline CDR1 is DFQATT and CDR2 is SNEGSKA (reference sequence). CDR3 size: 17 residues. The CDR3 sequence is CSASPGGPSGRKNEQFF. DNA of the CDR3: TGCAGTGCTAGCCCCGGAGGTCCTAGCGGGAGGAAGAATGAGCAGTTCTTC.

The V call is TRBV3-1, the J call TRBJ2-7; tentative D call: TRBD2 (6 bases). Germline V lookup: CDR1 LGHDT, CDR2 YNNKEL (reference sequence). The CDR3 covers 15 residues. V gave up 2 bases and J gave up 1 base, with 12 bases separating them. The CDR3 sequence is CASSQPLGGSYEQYF. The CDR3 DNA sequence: TGTGCCAGCAGCCAACCGTTGGGGGGATCCTACGAGCAGTACTTC.

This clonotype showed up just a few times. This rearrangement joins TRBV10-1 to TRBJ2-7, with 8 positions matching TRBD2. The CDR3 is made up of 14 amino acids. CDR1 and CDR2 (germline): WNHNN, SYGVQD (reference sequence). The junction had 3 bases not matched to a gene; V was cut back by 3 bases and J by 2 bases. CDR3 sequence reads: CASSDGTRPYEQYF. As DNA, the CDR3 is TGCGCCAGCAGTGACGGGACTAGGCCCTACGAGCAGTACTTC.

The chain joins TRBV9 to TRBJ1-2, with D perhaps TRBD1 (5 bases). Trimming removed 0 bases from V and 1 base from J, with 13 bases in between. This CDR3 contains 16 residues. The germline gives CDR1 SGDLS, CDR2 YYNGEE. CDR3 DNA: TGTGCCAGCAGCGTAGTCAGGGATAAGTTTAACTATGGCTACACCTTC. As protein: CASSVVRDKFNYGYTF.

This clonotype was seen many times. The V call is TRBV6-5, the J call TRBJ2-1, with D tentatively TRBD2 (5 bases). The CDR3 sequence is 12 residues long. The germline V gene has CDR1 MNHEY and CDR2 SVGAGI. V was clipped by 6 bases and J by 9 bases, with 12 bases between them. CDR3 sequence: CASSRPSTEQFF. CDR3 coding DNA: TGTGCCAGCAGCCGCCCTAGCACTGAGCAGTTCTTC.

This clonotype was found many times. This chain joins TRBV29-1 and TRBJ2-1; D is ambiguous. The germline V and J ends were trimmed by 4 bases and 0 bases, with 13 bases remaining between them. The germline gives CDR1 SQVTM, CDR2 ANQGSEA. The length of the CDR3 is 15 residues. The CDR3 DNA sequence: TGCAGCGTTGCCACCGATGGGGTCTCCTACAATGAGCAGTTCTTC. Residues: CSVATDGVSYNEQFF.

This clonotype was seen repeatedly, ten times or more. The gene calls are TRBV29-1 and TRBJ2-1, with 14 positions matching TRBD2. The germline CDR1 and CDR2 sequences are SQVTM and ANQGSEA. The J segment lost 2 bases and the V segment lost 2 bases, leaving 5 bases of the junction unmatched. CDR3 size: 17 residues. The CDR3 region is CSVELGLAGGPYNEQFF. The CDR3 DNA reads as TGCAGCGTTGAACTCGGACTAGCGGGAGGTCCCTACAATGAGCAGTTCTTC.

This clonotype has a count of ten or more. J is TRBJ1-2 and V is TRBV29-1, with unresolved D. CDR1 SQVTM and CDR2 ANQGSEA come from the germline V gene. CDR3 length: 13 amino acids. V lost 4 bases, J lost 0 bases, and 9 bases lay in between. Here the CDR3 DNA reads TGCAGCGTTGGAACAGCGGCTAACTATGGCTACACCTTC. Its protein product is CSVGTAANYGYTF.

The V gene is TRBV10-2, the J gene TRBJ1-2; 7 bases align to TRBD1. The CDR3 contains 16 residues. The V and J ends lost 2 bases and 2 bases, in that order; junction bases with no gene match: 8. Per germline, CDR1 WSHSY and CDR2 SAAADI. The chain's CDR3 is CASSETGESTNYGYTF. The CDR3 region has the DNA TGCGCCAGCAGTGAGACAGGGGAATCCACAAACTATGGCTACACCTTC.

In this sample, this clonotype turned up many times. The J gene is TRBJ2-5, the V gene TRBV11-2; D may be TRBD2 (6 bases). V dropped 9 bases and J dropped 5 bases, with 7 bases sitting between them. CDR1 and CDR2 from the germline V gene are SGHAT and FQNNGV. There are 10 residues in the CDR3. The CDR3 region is CASGGETQYF. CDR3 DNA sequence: TGTGCCAGTGGAGGGGAGACCCAGTACTTC. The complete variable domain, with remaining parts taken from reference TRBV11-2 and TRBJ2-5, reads EAGVAQSPRYKIIEKRQSVAFWCNPISGHATLYWYQQILGQGPKLLIQFQNNGVVDDSQLPKDRFSAERLKGVDSTLKIQPAKLEDSAVYLCASGGETQYFGPGTRLLVL.

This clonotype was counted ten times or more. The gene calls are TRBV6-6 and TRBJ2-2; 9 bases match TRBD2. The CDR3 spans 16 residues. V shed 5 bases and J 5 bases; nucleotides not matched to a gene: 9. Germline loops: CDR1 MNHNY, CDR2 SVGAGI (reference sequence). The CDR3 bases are TGTGCCAGCAGTCGAGTTAGCGGGAGTGGGACCGGGGAGCTGTTTTTT. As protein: CASSRVSGSGTGELFF.

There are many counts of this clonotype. CDR3 protein: CSVEKDRRVDGYTF. The CDR3 DNA reads TGCAGCGTTGAAAAGGACAGGAGGGTGGATGGCTACACCTTC. The J gene is TRBJ1-2, the V gene TRBV29-1; 7 bases are shared with TRBD1. The germline V gene encodes CDR1 SQVTM and CDR2 ANQGSEA. The CDR3 has 14 amino acids. The V and J ends lost 2 bases and 6 bases, in that order; junction bases with no gene match: 9.

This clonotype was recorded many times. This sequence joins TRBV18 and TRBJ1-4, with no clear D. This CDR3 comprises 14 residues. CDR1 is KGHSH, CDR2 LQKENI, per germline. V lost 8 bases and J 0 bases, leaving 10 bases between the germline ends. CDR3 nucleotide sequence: TGTGCCAGCGCGCGAGAAGCAACTAATGAAAAACTGTTTTTT. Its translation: CASAREATNEKLFF.

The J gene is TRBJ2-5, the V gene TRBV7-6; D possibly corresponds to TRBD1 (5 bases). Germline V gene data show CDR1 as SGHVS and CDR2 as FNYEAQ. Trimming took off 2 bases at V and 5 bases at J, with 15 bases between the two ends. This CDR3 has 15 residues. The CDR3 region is CASSLSGISVETQYF. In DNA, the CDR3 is TGTGCCAGCAGCTTATCAGGGATCTCGGTGGAGACCCAGTACTTC.

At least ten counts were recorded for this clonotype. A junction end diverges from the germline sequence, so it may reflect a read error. The CDR3 nucleotides read TGTGCCAGCAGTGACTCGGAGAGACCCCTCCACTTT. It codes for CASSDSERPLHF. The chain is built from TRBV6-6 and TRBJ1-6; no firm D call. Germline lookup yields CDR1 MNHNY and CDR2 SVGAGI (reference sequence). This CDR3 is built from 12 residues.

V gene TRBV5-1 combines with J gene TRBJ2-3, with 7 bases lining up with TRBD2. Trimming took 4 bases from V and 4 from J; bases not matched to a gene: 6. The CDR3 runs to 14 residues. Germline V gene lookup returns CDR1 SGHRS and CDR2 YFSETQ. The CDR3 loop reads CASSPGLVSDTQYF. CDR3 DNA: TGCGCCAGCAGCCCCGGACTAGTATCAGATACGCAGTATTTT.

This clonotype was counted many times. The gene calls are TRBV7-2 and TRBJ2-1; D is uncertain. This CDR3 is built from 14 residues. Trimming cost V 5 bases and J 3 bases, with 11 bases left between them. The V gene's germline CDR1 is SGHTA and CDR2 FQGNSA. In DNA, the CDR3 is TGTGCCAGCAGCCGCCCAGTAGGCTACAATGAGCAGTTCTTC. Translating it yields CASSRPVGYNEQFF.

CDR3 protein: CASSLAGTYNEQFF. The CDR3 DNA is TGTGCCAGCAGCCTGGCGGGGACCTACAATGAGCAGTTCTTC. V usage is TRBV7-9 and J usage is TRBJ2-1; D might be TRBD2 (6 bases). This CDR3 is 14 amino acids long. Germline V CDR1 and CDR2: SEHNR, FQNEAQ (reference sequence). Trimming shortened V by 5 bases and J by 2 bases, and 10 bases separated the two germline ends.

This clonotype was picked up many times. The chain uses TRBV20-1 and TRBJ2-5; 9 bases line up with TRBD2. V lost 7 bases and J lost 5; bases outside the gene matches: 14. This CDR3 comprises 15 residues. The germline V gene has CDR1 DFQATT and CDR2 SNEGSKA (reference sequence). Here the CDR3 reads CSVIRGLAGFETQYF. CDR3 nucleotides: TGCAGTGTCATTCGGGGGCTAGCGGGATTTGAGACCCAGTACTTC.

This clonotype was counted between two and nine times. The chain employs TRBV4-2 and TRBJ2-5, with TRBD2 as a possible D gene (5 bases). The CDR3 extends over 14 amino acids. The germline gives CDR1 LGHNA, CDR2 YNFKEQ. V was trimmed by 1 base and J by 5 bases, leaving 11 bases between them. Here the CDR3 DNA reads TGTGCCAGCAGCCAAGCTACGGGAATGGAGACCCAGTACTTC. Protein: CASSQATGMETQYF.

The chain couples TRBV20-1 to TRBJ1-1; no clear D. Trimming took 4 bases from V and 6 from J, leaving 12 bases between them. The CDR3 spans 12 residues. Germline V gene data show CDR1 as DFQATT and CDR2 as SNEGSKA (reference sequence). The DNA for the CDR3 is TGCAGTGCTAACGGTCTAATGCCTGAAGCTTTCTTT. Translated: CSANGLMPEAFF.

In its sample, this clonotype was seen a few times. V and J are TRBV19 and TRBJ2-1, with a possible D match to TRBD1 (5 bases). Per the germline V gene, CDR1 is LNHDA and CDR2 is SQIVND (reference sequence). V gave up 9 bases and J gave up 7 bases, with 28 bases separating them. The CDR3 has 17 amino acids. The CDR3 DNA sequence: TGTGCCAGGGGCAGGGTTGACAAAGGGCCTCTTTGGAATGAGCAGTTCTTC. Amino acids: CARGRVDKGPLWNEQFF.

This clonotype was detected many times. CDR3 protein: CASSQGDTQYF. The DNA of the CDR3 is TGTGCCAGCAGCCAAGGGGATACGCAGTATTTT. The chain recombines TRBV3-1 with TRBJ2-3; no definite D call. The V end was cut by 1 base, the J end by 6 bases, with 2 bases between. Germline V gene lookup returns CDR1 LGHDT and CDR2 YNNKEL (reference sequence). The CDR3 consists of 11 residues.